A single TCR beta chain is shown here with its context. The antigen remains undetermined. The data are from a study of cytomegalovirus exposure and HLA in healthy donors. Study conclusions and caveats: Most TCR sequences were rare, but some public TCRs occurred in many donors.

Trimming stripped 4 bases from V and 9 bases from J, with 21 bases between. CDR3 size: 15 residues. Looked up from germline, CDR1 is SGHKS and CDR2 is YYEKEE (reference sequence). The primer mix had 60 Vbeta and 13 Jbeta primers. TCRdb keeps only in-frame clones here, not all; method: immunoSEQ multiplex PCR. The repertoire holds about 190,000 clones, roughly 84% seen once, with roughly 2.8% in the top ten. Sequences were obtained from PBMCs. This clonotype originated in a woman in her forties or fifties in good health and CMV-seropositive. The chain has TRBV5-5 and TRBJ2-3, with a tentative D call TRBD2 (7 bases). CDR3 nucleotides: TGTGCCAGCAGCCAAGGGGGGGCTAGCGAAGGCACGCAGTATTTT. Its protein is CASSQGGASEGTQYF.